The rows below give T cell receptor beta chains drawn from one sample of a study of vaccination and CD4 T cells after COVID-19. From the PCR reads, TCRdb called clonotypes with MiXCR, one entry per CDR3 protein. The sample shows some 9,700 distinct CDR3 sequences, about two thirds of them seen only once. Antigens for these TCRs are unknown. The source material was CD4+ T cells from blood, cultured in vitro. The receptors were gathered from a human donor who had recovered from COVID-19. Both conserved end residues are part of each CDR3. Fields, in order: D gene, J gene, clone size, V gene, CDR3 protein, CDR3 DNA. The D gene is left open where the match is weak. Clone size, where shown, is once, few, many, or a class for clones that have expanded.

- | TRBJ1-5 | few | TRBV27 | CASSLTGRSNQPQHF | TGTGCCAGCAGTTTGACGGGACGGTCCAATCAGCCCCAGCATTTT
- | TRBJ1-6 | - | TRBV6-1 | CASSDRTVNSPLHF | TGTGCCAGCAGTGACCGGACTGTTAATTCACCCCTCCACTTT
TRBD1 | TRBJ1-1 | - | TRBV7-9 | CASSSRTGGMAEAFF | TGTGCCAGCAGCTCGAGAACAGGGGGTATGGCCGAAGCTTTCTTT
TRBD2 | TRBJ2-3 | - | TRBV6-2/TRBV6-3 | CASSYSGTSGGIITDTQYF | TGTGCCAGCAGTTACTCCGGGACTAGCGGGGGGATTATCACAGATACGCAGTATTTT
- | TRBJ1-2 | - | TRBV9 | CASSVDERGAFYGYTF | TGTGCCAGCAGCGTGGATGAACGGGGGGCGTTCTATGGCTACACCTTC
- | TRBJ1-6 | few | TRBV4-3 | CASSQEGANSPLHF | TGCGCCAGCAGCCAAGAAGGGGCTAATTCACCCCTCCACTTT
TRBD1 | TRBJ1-6 | - | TRBV30 | CAWRDRGPYNSPLHF | TGTGCCTGGAGGGACAGGGGCCCCTATAATTCACCCCTCCACTTT
TRBD2 | TRBJ2-1 | - | TRBV6-1 | CASRLAGGPYNEQFF | TGTGCCAGCAGACTAGCGGGAGGCCCCTACAATGAGCAGTTCTTC
- | TRBJ2-6 | - | TRBV30 | CAWSRGNSGANVLTF | TGTGCCTGGAGTAGGGGCAACTCTGGGGCCAACGTCCTGACTTTC
- | TRBJ1-2 | few | TRBV2 | CASSERENYGYTF | TGTGCCAGCAGTGAAAGGGAGAACTATGGCTACACCTTC
TRBD1 | TRBJ1-2 | - | TRBV19 | CASSMRDRGDGYTF | TGTGCCAGTAGTATGCGGGACAGGGGGGATGGCTACACCTTC
- | TRBJ2-2 | few | TRBV27 | CASSNSGGELFF | TGTGCCAGCAGTAACAGCGGCGGGGAGCTGTTTTTT
- | TRBJ2-6 | - | TRBV29-1 | CSVEGSFSGANVLTF | TGCAGCGTTGAAGGGTCCTTCTCTGGGGCCAACGTCCTGACTTTC
- | TRBJ2-7 | - | TRBV6-5 | CASSYSGRNYEQYF | TGTGCCAGCAGTTACTCGGGCAGAAATTACGAGCAGTACTTC
TRBD1 | TRBJ2-3 | - | TRBV29-1 | CSVDADRVLADTQYF | TGCAGCGTTGATGCGGACAGGGTGTTGGCAGATACGCAGTATTTT
- | TRBJ2-2 | few | TRBV27 | CASSPGRYTGELFF | TGTGCCAGCAGTCCGGGACGGTACACCGGGGAGCTGTTTTTT
- | TRBJ2-3 | once | TRBV20-1 | CSAQTEGTDTQYF | TGCAGTGCCCAGACCGAGGGCACAGATACGCAGTATTTT
- | TRBJ2-5 | - | TRBV7-2 | CASSLSLTQETQYF | TGTGCCAGCAGCTTAAGTCTTACCCAAGAGACCCAGTACTTC
- | TRBJ2-5 | once | TRBV7-2 | CASSLDPGPSQETQYF | TGTGCCAGCAGCCTTGACCCCGGGCCATCGCAAGAGACCCAGTACTTC
- | TRBJ2-4 | - | TRBV5-4 | CASSPELLLAKNIQYF | TGTGCCAGCAGCCCTGAACTTCTGCTAGCCAAAAACATTCAGTACTTC
TRBD1 | TRBJ2-1 | - | TRBV20-1 | CSARDPRTGRTYNEQFF | TGCAGTGCTAGAGATCCTCGGACAGGGCGAACCTACAATGAGCAGTTCTTC
TRBD1 | TRBJ2-7 | - | TRBV27 | CASSLRDRGEEQYF | TGTGCCAGCAGTTTACGAGACAGGGGGGAAGAGCAGTACTTC
- | TRBJ2-7 | - | TRBV7-9 | CASSASYEQYF | TGTGCCAGCAGCGCTTCCTACGAGCAGTACTTC
- | TRBJ1-2 | - | TRBV7-2 | CASSLDSSYGYTF | TGTGCCAGCAGCTTAGATTCCAGCTATGGCTACACCTTC
TRBD1 | TRBJ1-2 | few | TRBV20-1 | CSARSQDRAYGYTF | TGCAGTGCTAGGTCCCAAGACAGGGCGTATGGCTACACCTTC
- | TRBJ1-5 | - | TRBV20-1 | CSANPMGGDQPQHF | TGCAGTGCCAACCCCATGGGAGGTGATCAGCCCCAGCATTTT
- | TRBJ1-2 | - | TRBV27 | CASRPDSSLYGYTF | TGTGCCAGCAGGCCGGACAGCAGTCTTTATGGCTACACCTTC
- | TRBJ2-7 | - | TRBV20-1 | CSARDRGGQYF | TGCAGTGCTAGAGATAGGGGTGGGCAGTACTTC
- | TRBJ1-6 | - | TRBV28 | CASSLEQRGPTLHF | TGTGCCAGCAGTTTAGAGCAACGCGGCCCCACCCTCCACTTT
TRBD1 | TRBJ1-2 | - | TRBV25-1 | CASSEDRNGGYTF | TGTGCCAGCAGTGAGGACAGGAATGGAGGCTACACCTTC
- | TRBJ1-5 | - | TRBV20-1 | CSARDRRGGQPQHF | TGCAGTGCTAGAGATCGTAGGGGTGGCCAGCCCCAGCATTTT
TRBD2 | TRBJ2-1 | - | TRBV6-2/TRBV6-3 | CASRQTSGAYNEQFF | TGTGCCAGCAGACAAACTAGCGGGGCCTACAATGAGCAGTTCTTC
- | TRBJ1-5 | - | TRBV2 | CASSDSHQPQHF | TGTGCCAGCAGTGACTCGCATCAGCCCCAGCATTTT
TRBD1 | TRBJ1-2 | - | TRBV6-1 | CASRQQGTGGYTF | TGTGCCAGCAGGCAACAGGGGACCGGTGGCTACACCTTC
TRBD2 | TRBJ2-1 | - | TRBV20-1 | CSAPPSGRAYNEQFF | TGCAGTGCCCCTCCTAGCGGGAGGGCCTACAATGAGCAGTTCTTC
- | TRBJ2-2 | - | TRBV27 | CASSLMAGTNTGELFF | TGTGCCAGCAGCCTTATGGCGGGGACGAACACCGGGGAGCTGTTTTTT
- | TRBJ2-7 | - | TRBV6-2/TRBV6-3 | CASSYSNAQGYEQYF | TGTGCCAGCAGTTACTCGAACGCGCAGGGCTACGAGCAGTACTTC
- | TRBJ2-3 | - | TRBV11-3 | CASSRALSTDTQYF | TGTGCCAGCAGCCGTGCCCTATCCACAGATACGCAGTATTTT
- | TRBJ1-5 | - | TRBV10-3 | CAISEMGGNQPQHF | TGTGCCATCAGTGAAATGGGGGGCAATCAGCCCCAGCATTTT
TRBD2 | TRBJ2-1 | - | TRBV11-2 | CASSSGLAGGPSGYNEQFF | TGTGCCAGCAGCTCGGGGCTAGCGGGAGGGCCGTCGGGATACAATGAGCAGTTCTTC
- | TRBJ2-1 | - | TRBV27 | CASSLRGFYNEQFF | TGTGCCAGCAGTTTAAGAGGCTTCTACAATGAGCAGTTCTTC
- | TRBJ2-3 | - | TRBV7-9 | CASSFGGSNTDTQYF | TGTGCCAGCAGCTTTGGGGGGTCCAACACAGATACGCAGTATTTT